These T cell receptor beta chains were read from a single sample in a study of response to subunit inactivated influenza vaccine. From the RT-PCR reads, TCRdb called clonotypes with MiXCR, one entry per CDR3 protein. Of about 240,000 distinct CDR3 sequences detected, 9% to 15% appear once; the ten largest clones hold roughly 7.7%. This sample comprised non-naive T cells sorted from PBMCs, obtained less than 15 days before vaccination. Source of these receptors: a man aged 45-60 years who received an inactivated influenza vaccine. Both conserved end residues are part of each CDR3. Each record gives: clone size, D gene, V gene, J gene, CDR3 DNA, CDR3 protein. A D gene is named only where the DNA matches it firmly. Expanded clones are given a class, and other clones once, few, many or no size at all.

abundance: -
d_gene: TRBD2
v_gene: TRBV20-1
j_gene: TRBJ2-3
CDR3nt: TGCAGTGCTAACAACCGACTAGCGGGAAGCACAGATACGCAGTATTTT
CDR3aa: CSANNRLAGSTDTQYF

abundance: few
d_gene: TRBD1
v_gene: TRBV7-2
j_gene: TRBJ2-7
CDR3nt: TGTGCCAGCAGCCCGACAGGGGGCGTGGACGAGCAGTACTTC
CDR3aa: CASSPTGGVDEQYF

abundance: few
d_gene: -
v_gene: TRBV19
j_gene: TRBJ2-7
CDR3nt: TGTGCCAGTAGTATAATTAGCGGAGCCTACGAGCAGTACTTC
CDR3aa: CASSIISGAYEQYF

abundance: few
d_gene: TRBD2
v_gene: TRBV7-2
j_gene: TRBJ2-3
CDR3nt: TGTGCCAGCAGCACGCTAGCGGGAAAAGTGACGCAGTATTTT
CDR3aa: CASSTLAGKVTQYF

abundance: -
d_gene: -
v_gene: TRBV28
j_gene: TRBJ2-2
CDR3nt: TGTGCCAGCAGTTCCTCACGACAGGCCCGTGCCGGGGAGCTGTTTTTT
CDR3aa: CASSSSRQARAGELFF

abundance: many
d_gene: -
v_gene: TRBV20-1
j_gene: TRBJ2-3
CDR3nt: TGCAGTGCTAGGCCCTCCGGGGCCACAGATACGCAGTATTTT
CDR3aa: CSARPSGATDTQYF

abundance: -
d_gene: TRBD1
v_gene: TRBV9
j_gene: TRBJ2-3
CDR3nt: TGTGCCAGCACCAGTACAGGGGGCGAGAGCACAGATACGCAGTATTTT
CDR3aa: CASTSTGGESTDTQYF

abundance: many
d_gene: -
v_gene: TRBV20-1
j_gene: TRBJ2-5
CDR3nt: TGCAGTGCTAGAGTGGCAGGGGGAGGAAAGACCCAGTACTTC
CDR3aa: CSARVAGGGKTQYF

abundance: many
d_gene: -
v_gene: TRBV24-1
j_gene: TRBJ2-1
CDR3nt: TGTGCCACCAGTGTAGGAGTTGAGCAGTTCTTC
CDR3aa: CATSVGVEQFF

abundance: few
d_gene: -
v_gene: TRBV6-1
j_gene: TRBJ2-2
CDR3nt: TGTGCCAGCAGTGCTAGGACGGGCAGGGTGCACACCGGGGAGCTGTTTTTT
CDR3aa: CASSARTGRVHTGELFF

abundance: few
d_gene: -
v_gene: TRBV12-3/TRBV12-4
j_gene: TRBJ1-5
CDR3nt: TGTGCCAGCAGTTTACAATTTGACAGCAATCAGCCCCAGCATTTT
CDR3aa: CASSLQFDSNQPQHF

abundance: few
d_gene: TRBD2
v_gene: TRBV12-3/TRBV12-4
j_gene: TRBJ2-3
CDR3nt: TGTGCCAGCAGTCGTCGAGCTAGCGGAAGCACAGATACGCAGTATTTT
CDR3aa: CASSRRASGSTDTQYF

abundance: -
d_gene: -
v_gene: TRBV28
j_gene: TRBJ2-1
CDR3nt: TGTGCCAGCAGTACGACTCCTTCTTACAATGAGCAGTTCTTC
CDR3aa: CASSTTPSYNEQFF

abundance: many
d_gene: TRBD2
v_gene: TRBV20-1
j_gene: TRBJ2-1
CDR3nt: TGCAGTGCTATCGGATCCGGGACTAGCGGGGGAAATGAGCAGTTCTTC
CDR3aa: CSAIGSGTSGGNEQFF